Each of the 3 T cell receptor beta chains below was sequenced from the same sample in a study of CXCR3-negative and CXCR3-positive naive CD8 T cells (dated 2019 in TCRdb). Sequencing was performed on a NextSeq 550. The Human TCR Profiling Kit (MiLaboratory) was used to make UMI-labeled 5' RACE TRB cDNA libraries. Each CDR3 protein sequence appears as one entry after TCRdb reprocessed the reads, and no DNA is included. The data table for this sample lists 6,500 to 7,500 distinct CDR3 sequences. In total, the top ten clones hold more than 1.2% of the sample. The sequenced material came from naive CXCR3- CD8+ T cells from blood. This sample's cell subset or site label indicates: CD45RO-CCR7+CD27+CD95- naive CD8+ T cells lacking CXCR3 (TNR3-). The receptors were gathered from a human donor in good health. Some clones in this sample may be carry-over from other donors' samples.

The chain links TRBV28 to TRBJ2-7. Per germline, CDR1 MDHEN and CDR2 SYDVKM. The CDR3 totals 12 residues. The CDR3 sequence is CASSLSKYEQYF.

The CDR3 protein is CASSQGGYGTDTQYF. The genes are TRBV6-5 and TRBJ2-3; TCRdb's assignment of TRBD1 cannot be checked, as there is no DNA. CDR1 MNHEY and CDR2 SVGAGI come from the germline V gene. CDR3 length: 15 residues.

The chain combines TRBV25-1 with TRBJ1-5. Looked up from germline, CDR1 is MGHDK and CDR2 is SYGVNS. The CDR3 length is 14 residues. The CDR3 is CASSPSHSNQPQHF.